Here is one T cell receptor (beta chain) with its context. The same CDR3 can be traced to other DNA sequences in this sample. This sample was taken from a study of blood T cell repertoires in COVID-19. Clones were read by immunoSEQ multiplex PCR, and TCRdb kept only the in-frame ones, dropping some. Of roughly 81,000 clones in the sample, roughly four fifths were seen once. The CDR3 spans 14 residues. Germline V gene lookup returns CDR1 MNHEY and CDR2 SMNVEV (reference sequence). The trim removed 2 bases at V and 3 bases at J, leaving 3 bases unmatched. The sequenced sample consisted of peripheral blood. V usage is TRBV27 and J usage is TRBJ2-7, with 8 bases fitting TRBD1. This clonotype was sampled from a man between 60 and 75 years old with acute or convalescent COVID-19. The CDR3 protein is CASSLRQGLYEQYF. CDR3 in DNA: TGTGCCAGCAGTTTAAGACAGGGGCTCTACGAGCAGTACTTC.